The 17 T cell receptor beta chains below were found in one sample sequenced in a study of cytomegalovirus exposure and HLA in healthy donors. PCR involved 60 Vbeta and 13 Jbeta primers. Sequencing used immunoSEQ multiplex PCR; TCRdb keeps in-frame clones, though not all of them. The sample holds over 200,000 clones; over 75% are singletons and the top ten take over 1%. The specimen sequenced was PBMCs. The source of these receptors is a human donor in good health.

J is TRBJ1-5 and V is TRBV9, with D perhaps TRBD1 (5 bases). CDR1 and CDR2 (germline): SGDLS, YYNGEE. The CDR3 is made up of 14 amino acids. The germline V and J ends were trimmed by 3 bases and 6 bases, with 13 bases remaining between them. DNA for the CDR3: TGTGCCAGCAGCGCGAAAGACAGAGGTCAGCCCCAGCATTTT. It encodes CASSAKDRGQPQHF.

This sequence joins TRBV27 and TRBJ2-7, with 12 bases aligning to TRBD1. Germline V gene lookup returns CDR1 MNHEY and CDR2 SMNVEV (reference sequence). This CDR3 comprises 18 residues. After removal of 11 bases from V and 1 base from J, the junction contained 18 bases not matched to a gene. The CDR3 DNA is TGTGCCCGACACAACCGGGACAGGGGGCGGGGGTTTTCCTACGAGCAGTACTTC. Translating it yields CARHNRDRGRGFSYEQYF.

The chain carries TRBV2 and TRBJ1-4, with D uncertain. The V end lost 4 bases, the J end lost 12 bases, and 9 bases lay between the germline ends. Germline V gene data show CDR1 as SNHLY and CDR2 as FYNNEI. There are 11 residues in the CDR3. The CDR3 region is CASSAEGELFF. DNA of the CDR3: TGTGCCAGCAGTGCCGAGGGTGAACTGTTTTTT.

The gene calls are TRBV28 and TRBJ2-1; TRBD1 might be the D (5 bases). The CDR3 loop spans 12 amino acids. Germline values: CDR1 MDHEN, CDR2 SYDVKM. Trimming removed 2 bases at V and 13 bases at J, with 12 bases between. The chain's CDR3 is CASSLIQETQFF. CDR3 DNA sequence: TGTGCCAGCAGTTTAATACAGGAAACTCAGTTCTTC.

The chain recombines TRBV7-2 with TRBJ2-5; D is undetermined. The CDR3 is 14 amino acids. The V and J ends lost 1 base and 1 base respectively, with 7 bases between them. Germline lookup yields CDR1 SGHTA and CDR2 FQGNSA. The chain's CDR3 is CASSLGHLQETQYF. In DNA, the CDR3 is TGTGCCAGCAGCTTAGGACACCTCCAAGAGACCCAGTACTTC.

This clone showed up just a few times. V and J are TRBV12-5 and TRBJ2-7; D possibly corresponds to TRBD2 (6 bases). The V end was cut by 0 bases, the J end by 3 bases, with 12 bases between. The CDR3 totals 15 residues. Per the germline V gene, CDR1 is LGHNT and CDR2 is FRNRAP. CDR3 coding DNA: TGTGCTAGTGGTTTGGTGCTAGCGCAAGACTACGAGCAGTACTTC. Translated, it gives CASGLVLAQDYEQYF. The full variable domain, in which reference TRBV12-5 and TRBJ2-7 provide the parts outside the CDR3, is DARVTQTPRHKVTEMGQEVTMRCQPILGHNTVFWYRQTMMQGLELLAYFRNRAPLDDSGMPKDRFSAEMPDATLATLKIQPSEPRDSAVYFCASGLVLAQDYEQYFGPGTRLTVT.

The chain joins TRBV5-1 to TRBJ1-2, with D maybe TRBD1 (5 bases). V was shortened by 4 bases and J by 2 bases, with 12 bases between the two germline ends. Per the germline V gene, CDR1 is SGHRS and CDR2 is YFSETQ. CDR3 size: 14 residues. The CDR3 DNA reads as TGCGCCAGCAGCCCAACGCAGGGCAACTATGGCTACACCTTC. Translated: CASSPTQGNYGYTF. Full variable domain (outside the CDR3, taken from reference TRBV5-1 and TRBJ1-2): KAGVTQTPRYLIKTRGQQVTLSCSPISGHRSVSWYQQTPGQGLQFLFEYFSETQRNKGNFPGRFSGRQFSNSRSEMNVSTLELGDSALYLCASSPTQGNYGYTFGSGTRLTVV.

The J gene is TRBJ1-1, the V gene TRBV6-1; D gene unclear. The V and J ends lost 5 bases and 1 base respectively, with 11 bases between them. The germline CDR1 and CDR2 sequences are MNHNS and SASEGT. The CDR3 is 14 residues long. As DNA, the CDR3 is TGTGCCAGCAGTCAAAGAGACAAGAACACTGAAGCTTTCTTT. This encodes CASSQRDKNTEAFF.

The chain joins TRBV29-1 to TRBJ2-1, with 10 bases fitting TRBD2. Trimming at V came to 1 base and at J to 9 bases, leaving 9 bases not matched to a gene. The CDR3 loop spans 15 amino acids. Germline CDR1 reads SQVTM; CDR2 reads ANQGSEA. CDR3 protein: CSVEGGSGRAVEQFF. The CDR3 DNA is TGCAGCGTTGAAGGAGGCAGCGGGAGGGCCGTTGAGCAGTTCTTC.

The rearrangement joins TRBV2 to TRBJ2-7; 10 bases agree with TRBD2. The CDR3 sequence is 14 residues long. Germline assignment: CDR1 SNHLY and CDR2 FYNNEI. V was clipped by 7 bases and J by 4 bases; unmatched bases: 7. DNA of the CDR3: TGTGCCAGCACCCTAGCGGGAGACTGGTACGAGCAGTACTTC. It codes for CASTLAGDWYEQYF.

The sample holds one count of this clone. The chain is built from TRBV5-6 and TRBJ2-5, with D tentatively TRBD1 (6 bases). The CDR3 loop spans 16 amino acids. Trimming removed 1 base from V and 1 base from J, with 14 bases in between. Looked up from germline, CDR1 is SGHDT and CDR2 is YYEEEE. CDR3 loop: CASSLYQGTGQETQYF. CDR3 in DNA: TGTGCCAGCAGCTTGTACCAGGGGACGGGCCAAGAGACCCAGTACTTC.

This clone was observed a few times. The CDR3 bases are TGTGCCAGCAGTGAATCCTCGGGGGGCTACGAGCAGTACTTC. Translated: CASSESSGGYEQYF. V and J are TRBV6-1 and TRBJ2-7, with TRBD2 identical over 7 bases. V lost 2 bases to trimming and J lost 3 bases; unmatched junction nucleotides: 4. The CDR3 is made up of 14 amino acids. Germline-derived CDR1 and CDR2 are MNHNS and SASEGT.

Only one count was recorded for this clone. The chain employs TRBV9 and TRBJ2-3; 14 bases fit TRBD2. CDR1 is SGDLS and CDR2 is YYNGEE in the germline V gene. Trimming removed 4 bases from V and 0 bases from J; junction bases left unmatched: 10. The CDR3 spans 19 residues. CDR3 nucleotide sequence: TGTGCCAGCAGCTACAGGGGACTAGCGGGAGCGGGGAGCACAGATACGCAGTATTTT. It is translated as CASSYRGLAGAGSTDTQYF.

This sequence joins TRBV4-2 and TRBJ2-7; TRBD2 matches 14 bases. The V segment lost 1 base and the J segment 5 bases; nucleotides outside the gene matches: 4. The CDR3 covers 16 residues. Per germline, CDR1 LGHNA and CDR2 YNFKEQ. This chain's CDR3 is CASSQAGTSGSHEQYF. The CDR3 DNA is TGTGCCAGCAGCCAAGCAGGGACTAGCGGGAGCCACGAGCAGTACTTC.

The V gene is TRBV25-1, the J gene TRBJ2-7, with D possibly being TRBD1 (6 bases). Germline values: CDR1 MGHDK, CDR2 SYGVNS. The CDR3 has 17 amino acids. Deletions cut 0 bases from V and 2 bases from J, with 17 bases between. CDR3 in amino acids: CASSEYGAGTLTYEQYF. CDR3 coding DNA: TGTGCCAGCAGTGAATACGGGGCCGGGACACTGACCTACGAGCAGTACTTC.

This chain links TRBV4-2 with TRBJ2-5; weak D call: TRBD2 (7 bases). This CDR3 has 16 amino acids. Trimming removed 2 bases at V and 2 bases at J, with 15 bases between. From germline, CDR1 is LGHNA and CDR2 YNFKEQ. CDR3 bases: TGTGCCAGCAGCCAACGAGGGGGGGCAGCACAAGAGACCCAGTACTTC. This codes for CASSQRGGAAQETQYF.

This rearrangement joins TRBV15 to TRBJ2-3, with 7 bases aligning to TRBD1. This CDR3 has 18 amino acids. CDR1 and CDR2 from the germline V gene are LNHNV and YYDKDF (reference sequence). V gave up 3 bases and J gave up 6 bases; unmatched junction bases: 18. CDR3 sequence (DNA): TGTGCCACCAGCAGCTCCCATTTTAGGAAGGGGGCTGTTGATACGCAGTATTTT. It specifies CATSSSHFRKGAVDTQYF.